This T cell receptor (beta chain) was observed in a study of radiotherapy plus CTLA-4 blockade in lung cancer. Study-level information: Disease control was achieved by about 34% of patients, and objective responses by less than 20%. Study-level points and caveats: Blood saw expansion of tumor-derived TCR clones after radiotherapy plus ipilimumab. With interferon-beta, early dynamics of blood T cell clones were reported to best predict response.

Here immunoSEQ multiplex PCR was the method, and the copy in TCRdb shows in-frame clones only, minus some. Here the sample spans tens of thousands of clones, roughly four fifths being singletons. From germline, CDR1 is SGDLS and CDR2 YYNGEE. This CDR3 is 14 amino acids long. V shed 5 bases and J shed 6 bases, with 14 bases lying between them. This clone was seen a few times. Its matching antigen is unknown. The chain joins TRBV9 to TRBJ2-2, with D possibly TRBD2 on 6 matching bases. This material consisted of peripheral blood, taken from a patient treated with radiotherapy plus ipilimumab. This receptor was obtained from a human donor with non-small cell lung cancer who had stable disease on radiotherapy plus ipilimumab. This chain's CDR3 is CASSEEGWAGELFF. Here the CDR3 DNA reads TGTGCCAGCAGTGAGGAGGGCTGGGCCGGGGAGCTGTTTTTT.